This is a list of T cell receptor beta chains from one sample in a study of T cells expressing NK-cell markers. TCRdb processed the 5' RACE reads again and assigns one entry to each CDR3 protein, with no DNA. This table lists under 500,000 distinct CDR3 sequences. The specimen was blood T cells: a sorted CD56 or NKG2C T cell subset, CD4+ or CD8+ T cells, or bulk PBMC T cells (not recorded which). Source of these receptors: a woman aged 18 to 75 in good health. The CDR3 runs from the conserved cysteine through the conserved F or W. Each record gives: J gene, V gene, CDR3 protein.

J gene: TRBJ2-1; V gene: TRBV4-2; CDR3 protein: CASSHIAGGSSYNEQFF
J gene: TRBJ2-1; V gene: TRBV28; CDR3 protein: CASSHFGGRNEQFF
J gene: TRBJ2-2; V gene: TRBV29-1; CDR3 protein: CSVGGRLHTGELFF
J gene: TRBJ2-1; V gene: TRBV12-3/TRBV12-4; CDR3 protein: CASSFYGARNNEQFF
J gene: TRBJ1-3; V gene: TRBV6-5; CDR3 protein: CASSYSQGTSGNTIYF
J gene: TRBJ2-5; V gene: TRBV5-1; CDR3 protein: CASRSGTGIEETQYF
J gene: TRBJ2-3; V gene: TRBV20-1; CDR3 protein: CSARPGQAARDTQYF
J gene: TRBJ2-1; V gene: TRBV7-9; CDR3 protein: CASSYTGLAGGVFF
J gene: TRBJ2-5; V gene: TRBV20-1; CDR3 protein: CSAPAGLGTQYF
J gene: TRBJ1-6; V gene: TRBV6-5; CDR3 protein: CASSYVVDGDSPLHF
J gene: TRBJ1-5; V gene: TRBV24-1; CDR3 protein: CATSDSGGSNQPQHF
J gene: TRBJ1-1; V gene: TRBV7-2; CDR3 protein: CASSFDPGNTEAFF
J gene: TRBJ2-2; V gene: TRBV7-7; CDR3 protein: CASSLDPAGELFF
J gene: TRBJ2-1; V gene: TRBV6-4; CDR3 protein: CASIPTPGLDREQFF
J gene: TRBJ2-3; V gene: TRBV10-3; CDR3 protein: CAISRDDNTQYF
J gene: TRBJ1-4; V gene: TRBV5-1; CDR3 protein: CASSNTGGAPRTNEKLFF
J gene: TRBJ2-7; V gene: TRBV7-2; CDR3 protein: CASSPQREGRYEQYF
J gene: TRBJ2-7; V gene: TRBV5-4; CDR3 protein: CASSATQGEQYF
J gene: TRBJ1-2; V gene: TRBV25-1; CDR3 protein: CASSAQVPSYYGYTF
J gene: TRBJ2-3; V gene: TRBV6-1; CDR3 protein: CASRKGQGPDTQYF
J gene: TRBJ1-6; V gene: TRBV6-5; CDR3 protein: CASSYRGNSPLHF
J gene: TRBJ1-6; V gene: TRBV7-2; CDR3 protein: CASSFRQASALHF
J gene: TRBJ2-2; V gene: TRBV20-1; CDR3 protein: CSARRVGRANTGELFF
J gene: TRBJ2-7; V gene: TRBV6-5; CDR3 protein: CASSYDRVTYEQYF
J gene: TRBJ2-3; V gene: TRBV9; CDR3 protein: CASSVAEADTQYF
J gene: TRBJ1-5; V gene: TRBV24-1; CDR3 protein: CATSESGTGGQPQHF
J gene: TRBJ1-1; V gene: TRBV7-6; CDR3 protein: CASSLDRGRGNLNTEAFF
J gene: TRBJ2-3; V gene: TRBV18; CDR3 protein: CASSPGLRGTDTQYF
J gene: TRBJ2-2; V gene: TRBV18; CDR3 protein: CASSPRAGRIGELFF
J gene: TRBJ2-3; V gene: TRBV7-6; CDR3 protein: CASSLGQGSDTQYF
J gene: TRBJ2-2; V gene: TRBV20-1; CDR3 protein: CSARPDSRESNTGELFF
J gene: TRBJ2-5; V gene: TRBV5-1; CDR3 protein: CASSWRTGPEETQYF
J gene: TRBJ2-1; V gene: TRBV20-1; CDR3 protein: CSANRQLGEQFF